The clone carrying this T cell receptor beta chain appeared a single time. This sample was taken from a study of control samples from healthy donors and cancer patients. V was pared by 4 bases and J by 5 bases, with 15 bases between. This CDR3 has 15 amino acids. Germline V gene lookup returns CDR1 SEHNR and CDR2 FQNEAQ (reference sequence). Libraries were prepared by immunoSEQ multiplex PCR; TCRdb keeps only in-frame clonotypes and omits some of them. The sample shows about 95,000 clones, 88% of them seen only once. V is TRBV7-9 and J is TRBJ2-4, with D possibly TRBD1 on 6 matching bases. The sequenced sample was blood. This clonotype was sampled from a woman in her seventies in good health. CDR3 coding DNA: TGTGCCAGCAGCTCCATACAGGGAGTACAAAACATTCAGTACTTC. As protein: CASSSIQGVQNIQYF.